This paragraph covers one TCR beta chain sequence. What it binds is not known. The data derive from a study of T-cell reconstitution after alpha-beta-depleted transplantation in children. The V and J ends lost 4 bases and 6 bases, in that order; junction bases with no gene match: 7. CDR3 length: 16 amino acids. The V gene's germline CDR1 is MGHRA and CDR2 YSYEKL. Unique molecular identifiers were incorporated into the prepared TCRbeta library. TCRdb independently ran MiXCR on the PCR reads; one entry per CDR3 protein. The sample holds 700,000 to 850,000 distinct CDR3 sequences, around 15% seen once. Findings and limits, study-wide: Reported findings indicate that, about two months after transplant, alpha-beta T cells came from several hundred expanded clones, which were derived from non-depleted graft cells. From newly produced T cells came most of the T-cell counts and diversity one year after transplant. Elevated TCRbeta diversity at day 60 was traced, in some patients, to surviving recipient T cells and thymic progenitors.

V and J are TRBV4-1 and TRBJ2-2; 11 nucleotides align to TRBD1. This clonotype was sampled from a male patient between 5 and 17 years old who had a stem cell transplant for acute lymphoblastic leukemia, so the T cells may come from the graft donor. This specimen was PBMCs, mostly from graft donor cells, taken 360 days after TCRalphabeta/CD19-depleted stem cell transplant. CDR3 sequence (DNA): TGCGCCAGCAGCCTTTCCGGACAGGGGGCATCCGGGGAGCTGTTTTTT. It is translated as CASSLSGQGASGELFF.